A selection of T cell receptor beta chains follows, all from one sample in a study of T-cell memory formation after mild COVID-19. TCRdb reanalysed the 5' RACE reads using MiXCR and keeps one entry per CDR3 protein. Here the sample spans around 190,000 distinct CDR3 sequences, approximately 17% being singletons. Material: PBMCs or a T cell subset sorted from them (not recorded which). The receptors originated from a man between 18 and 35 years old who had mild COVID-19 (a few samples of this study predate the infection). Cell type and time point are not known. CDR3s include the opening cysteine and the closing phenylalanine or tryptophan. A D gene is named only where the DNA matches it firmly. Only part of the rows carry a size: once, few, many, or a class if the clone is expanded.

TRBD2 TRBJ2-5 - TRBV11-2 CASSPSRALAGAGGQETQYF TGTGCCAGCAGTCCCTCGAGAGCGCTAGCGGGGGCCGGGGGCCAAGAGACCCAGTACTTC
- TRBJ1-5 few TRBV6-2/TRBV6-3 CASSPPAGLVEQPQHF TGTGCCAGCAGCCCCCCGGCAGGGCTGGTTGAGCAGCCCCAGCATTTT
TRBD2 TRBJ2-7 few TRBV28 CASSPGGAGRYEQYF TGTGCCAGCAGTCCGGGGGGAGCGGGGCGCTACGAGCAGTACTTC
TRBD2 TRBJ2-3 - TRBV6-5 CASSKTSGAQYF TGTGCCAGCAGTAAGACTAGCGGGGCGCAGTATTTT
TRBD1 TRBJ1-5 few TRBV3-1 CASSLGQGASQPQHF TGTGCCAGCAGCCTTGGACAGGGGGCGTCTCAGCCCCAGCATTTT
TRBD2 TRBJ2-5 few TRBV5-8 CASSLDSGGARETQYF TGTGCCAGCAGCTTGGATAGCGGGGGGGCCAGAGAGACCCAGTACTTC
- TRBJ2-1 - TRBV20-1 CSARRKDRILDEQFF TGCAGTGCTAGACGAAAAGACAGAATTCTGGATGAGCAGTTCTTC
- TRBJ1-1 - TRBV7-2 CASSPPGRNTEAFF TGTGCCAGCAGCCCCCCGGGGAGGAACACTGAAGCTTTCTTT
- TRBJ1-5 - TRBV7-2 CASSPVNRQPQHF TGTGCCAGCAGCCCTGTGAACCGTCAGCCCCAGCATTTT
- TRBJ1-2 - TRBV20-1 CSARGGDNYGYTF TGCAGTGCTAGAGGAGGGGATAACTATGGCTACACCTTC